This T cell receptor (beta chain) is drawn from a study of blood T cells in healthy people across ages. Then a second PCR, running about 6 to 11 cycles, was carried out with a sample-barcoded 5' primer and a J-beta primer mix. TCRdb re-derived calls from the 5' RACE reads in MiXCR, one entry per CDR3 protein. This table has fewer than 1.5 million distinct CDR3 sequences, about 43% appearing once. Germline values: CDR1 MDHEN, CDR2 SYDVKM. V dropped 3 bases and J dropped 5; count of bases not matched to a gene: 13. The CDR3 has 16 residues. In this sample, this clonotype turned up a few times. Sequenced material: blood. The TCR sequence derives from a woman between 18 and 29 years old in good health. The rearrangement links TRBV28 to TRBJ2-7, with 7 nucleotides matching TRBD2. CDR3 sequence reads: CASSFPSREINNEQYF. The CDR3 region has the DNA TGTGCCAGCAGTTTCCCCTCGCGGGAGATAAATAACGAGCAGTACTTC.